The following is a T cell receptor beta chain sequence with its context. Antigen: not known. Germline CDR1 reads LNHDA; CDR2 reads SQIVND (reference sequence). The length of the CDR3 is 16 residues. V lost 7 bases and J 0 bases, leaving 16 bases between the germline ends. Primers for the PCR totalled 60 Vbeta and 13 Jbeta. Sequencing was performed with immunoSEQ multiplex PCR; in TCRdb, only in-frame clones are kept and a portion is missing. The profile shows some 85,000 clones, roughly 79% of them singletons. The data were obtained in a study of cytomegalovirus exposure and HLA in healthy donors. For the study at large: HLA-typed donors contributed approximately 86 million unique TCRs, which were held in an early data release.

Study conclusions and caveats: Reports indicate that TCR beta sequences accurately predicted the HLA-A and HLA-B alleles of most subjects.

The sample was PBMCs. This chain uses TRBV19 with TRBJ1-5, with D perhaps TRBD1 (6 bases). The source is a male donor in good health and CMV-seronegative. The DNA of the CDR3 is TGTGCCAGTACCAAGACGGGACACCGTAGCAATCAGCCCCAGCATTTT. Translating gives CASTKTGHRSNQPQHF.